This passage covers 25 T cell receptor beta chains from one sample sequenced in a study of blood T cell repertoires in COVID-19. Assay used: immunoSEQ multiplex PCR; TCRdb lists only in-frame clones, some missing. The profile shows about 120,000 clones, about 85% of them singletons. The sequenced sample was peripheral blood. The receptors derive from a human donor in a cohort sampled during active COVID-19.

V gene TRBV28 combines with J gene TRBJ1-2, with a tentative D call TRBD1 (6 bases). The germline CDR1 and CDR2 sequences are MDHEN and SYDVKM. The V gene lost 7 bases and the J gene lost 4 bases, with 13 bases spanning the gap. The CDR3 loop spans 13 amino acids. The CDR3 DNA reads as TGTGCCAGCACCTCGACAGGCACCTATGGCTACACCTTC. Translating gives CASTSTGTYGYTF.

The chain is built from TRBV19 and TRBJ2-1, with 7 bases fitting TRBD2. V lost 7 bases to trimming and J lost 9 bases; unmatched junction nucleotides: 12. CDR1 and CDR2 (germline): LNHDA, SQIVND (reference sequence). This CDR3 has 14 amino acids. CDR3 in amino acids: CASTSSGRAREQFF. In DNA form, the CDR3 reads TGTGCCAGTACCTCGAGTGGGAGGGCCCGTGAGCAGTTCTTC.

V gene TRBV12-3 or TRBV12-4 combines with J gene TRBJ1-5; 7 nucleotides line up with TRBD1. V lost 6 bases, J lost 5 bases, and 4 bases stayed unmatched. The CDR3 has 13 residues. The chain's CDR3 is CASRRDSDQPQHF. The CDR3 DNA is TGTGCCAGCAGAAGGGACAGCGATCAGCCCCAGCATTTT.

This chain connects TRBV5-1 to TRBJ2-2, with a tentative D call TRBD1 (6 bases). CDR3 length: 17 residues. The V and J ends lost 3 bases and 0 bases respectively, with 15 bases between them. Germline V gives CDR1 SGHRS, CDR2 YFSETQ. This chain's CDR3 is CASSSRLQGANTGELFF. The CDR3, as DNA: TGCGCCAGCAGCTCCAGGCTACAGGGCGCGAACACCGGGGAGCTGTTTTTT.

This rearrangement joins TRBV19 to TRBJ2-2; D not certain. This CDR3 spans 13 amino acids. The V gene lost 3 bases and the J gene lost 5 bases, with 7 bases spanning the gap. Germline V gene data show CDR1 as LNHDA and CDR2 as SQIVND (reference sequence). The CDR3 bases are TGTGCCAGTAGTATCCAGGTTACCGGGGAGCTGTTTTTT. It translates to CASSIQVTGELFF.

This chain uses TRBV28 with TRBJ2-4, with D possibly matching TRBD1 (6 bases). The CDR3 runs to 16 residues. The V gene lost 7 bases and the J gene lost 0 bases, with 16 bases spanning the gap. The germline V gene has CDR1 MDHEN and CDR2 SYDVKM. This CDR3 is CASIPSGVRAKNIQYF. Here the CDR3 DNA reads TGTGCCAGCATTCCTTCAGGGGTTAGAGCCAAAAACATTCAGTACTTC.

This chain uses TRBV12-5 with TRBJ1-4; 7 bases line up with TRBD1. Germline V gene data show CDR1 as LGHNT and CDR2 as FRNRAP. The CDR3 is made up of 13 amino acids. V trimming: 1 base; J trimming: 13 bases; junction bases outside the gene matches: 6. CDR3 region: CASGLEGDRLLFF. In nucleotides, the CDR3 is TGTGCTAGTGGTTTGGAAGGGGACAGACTACTGTTTTTT. Using reference TRBV12-5 and TRBJ1-4 for the parts outside the CDR3, the full variable domain is DARVTQTPRHKVTEMGQEVTMRCQPILGHNTVFWYRQTMMQGLELLAYFRNRAPLDDSGMPKDRFSAEMPDATLATLKIQPSEPRDSAVYFCASGLEGDRLLFFGSGTQLSVL.

This clone showed up just once. CDR3 protein: CASSLGGSSYNSPLHF. DNA for the CDR3: TGTGCCAGCAGCCTGGGTGGGAGCTCCTATAATTCACCCCTCCACTTT. This chain joins TRBV5-6 and TRBJ1-6; D remains unclear. V lost 4 bases and J lost 0, with 11 bases in between. The CDR3 runs to 16 residues. From germline, CDR1 is SGHDT and CDR2 YYEEEE. The whole variable domain, remainder taken from reference TRBV5-6 and TRBJ1-6, is DAGVTQSPTHLIKTRGQQVTLRCSPKSGHDTVSWYQQALGQGPQFIFQYYEEEERQRGNFPDRFSGHQFPNYSSELNVNALLLGDSALYLCASSLGGSSYNSPLHFGNGTRLTVT.

The CDR3: CATRQSGEKLFF. The CDR3 DNA reads as TGTGCCACCCGACAGAGTGGAGAAAAACTGTTTTTT. The chain carries TRBV6-5 and TRBJ1-4, with D maybe TRBD1 (5 bases). Per germline, CDR1 MNHEY and CDR2 SVGAGI. Trimming took off 10 bases at V and 8 bases at J, with 14 bases between the two ends. The CDR3 has 12 amino acids.

V gene TRBV6-5 combines with J gene TRBJ1-6; perhaps TRBD1 as D (5 bases). V lost 6 bases to trimming and J lost 5 bases, with 11 bases between them. The germline V gene has CDR1 MNHEY and CDR2 SVGAGI. The CDR3 spans 14 residues. The chain's CDR3 is CASRWGRDNSPLHF. The CDR3 bases are TGTGCCAGCAGGTGGGGCCGTGATAATTCACCCCTCCACTTT.

This chain uses TRBV7-8 with TRBJ2-7; 10 bases are a match to TRBD1. The CDR3 consists of 17 residues. Per germline, CDR1 SGHVS and CDR2 FQNEAQ. The V segment lost 6 bases and the J segment 3 bases; nucleotides outside the gene matches: 14. The CDR3 nucleotides are TGTGCCAGCAGACCTTCTACCGGGACAGGGGAGCTCTACGAGCAGTACTTC. Translating it yields CASRPSTGTGELYEQYF.

This clone was seen just once. The gene calls are TRBV11-1 and TRBJ2-4; 8 bases align to TRBD1. V shed 5 bases, J shed 5 bases, and the junction held 11 bases outside the gene matches. The CDR3 loop spans 16 amino acids. Germline V lookup: CDR1 SGHAT, CDR2 FQDESV (reference sequence). The CDR3 is CASSLNQGAVQNIQYF. The CDR3 nucleotides are TGTGCCAGCAGCCTCAACCAGGGGGCAGTCCAAAACATTCAGTACTTC. Variable domain in full (rest from reference TRBV11-1 and TRBJ2-4): EAEVAQSPRYKITEKSQAVAFWCDPISGHATLYWYRQILGQGPELLVQFQDESVVDDSQLPKDRFSAERLKGVDSTLKIQPAELGDSAMYLCASSLNQGAVQNIQYFGAGTRLSVL.

The chain links TRBV9 to TRBJ1-1; no reliable D call. Germline CDR1 is SGDLS and CDR2 is YYNGEE. V was trimmed by 1 base and J by 3 bases, leaving 16 bases between them. The CDR3 length is 16 residues. The CDR3 sequence is CASSVKIMGPDTEAFF. DNA for the CDR3: TGTGCCAGCAGCGTAAAGATAATGGGCCCGGACACTGAAGCTTTCTTT.

V is TRBV14 and J is TRBJ2-2; D uncertain. Germline assignment: CDR1 SGHDN and CDR2 FVKESK. The CDR3 extends over 16 amino acids. The V end lost 4 bases, the J end lost 3 bases, and 15 bases lay between the germline ends. CDR3 protein: CASSRLRSTDTGELFF. As DNA, the CDR3 is TGTGCCAGCAGCCGCCTAAGGTCCACAGACACCGGGGAGCTGTTTTTT.

The chain joins TRBV7-2 to TRBJ2-3, with a possible D match to TRBD2 (6 bases). Germline CDR1 SGHTA, CDR2 FQGNSA. CDR3 length: 15 residues. V was cut by 7 bases and J by 3 bases, with 17 bases left in between. The CDR3 loop is CASTRSALATDTQYF. As DNA, the CDR3 is TGTGCCAGCACCCGCTCTGCCCTAGCGACAGATACGCAGTATTTT.

The chain joins TRBV6-4 to TRBJ1-1; no clear D gene. Trimming took off 6 bases at V and 2 bases at J, with 10 bases between the two ends. This CDR3 is built from 13 residues. Germline CDR1 reads MRHNA; CDR2 reads SNTAGT. CDR3 loop: CASSLTVNTEAFF. The CDR3 nucleotides are TGTGCCAGCAGCCTAACAGTAAACACTGAAGCTTTCTTT.

This clone was observed once. This chain uses TRBV19 with TRBJ1-2; no reliable D call. V was pared by 4 bases and J by 0 bases, with 9 bases between. Germline V gives CDR1 LNHDA, CDR2 SQIVND (reference sequence). The CDR3 is made up of 14 amino acids. Written as DNA, the CDR3 is TGTGCCAGTAGTACTGGAGCGGCTAACTATGGCTACACCTTC. Protein: CASSTGAANYGYTF.

J is TRBJ1-4 and V is TRBV15; the D is unclear. This CDR3 contains 14 residues. Germline loops: CDR1 LNHNV, CDR2 YYDKDF (reference sequence). V lost 3 bases and J 0 bases, leaving 5 bases between the germline ends. This CDR3 reads CATSSRSTNEKLFF. The CDR3 DNA sequence: TGTGCCACCAGCAGCAGGTCAACTAATGAAAAACTGTTTTTT.

The J gene is TRBJ1-1, the V gene TRBV6-1, with D hard to call. The V gene lost 2 bases and the J gene lost 6 bases, with 10 bases spanning the gap. The germline CDR1 and CDR2 sequences are MNHNS and SASEGT. The CDR3 is 13 residues long. The CDR3 DNA reads as TGTGCCAGCAGTGAAATAAATCAGGCTGAAGCTTTCTTT. Residues: CASSEINQAEAFF.

The DNA for the CDR3 is TGTGCCAGTAGTTGGGGGGGGACCTACGAGCAGTACTTC. Translated: CASSWGGTYEQYF. The chain has TRBV19 and TRBJ2-7, with 7 bases that match TRBD2. CDR1 is LNHDA and CDR2 is SQIVND in the germline V gene (reference sequence). V trimming: 5 bases; J trimming: 2 bases; junction bases outside the gene matches: 3. The CDR3 loop spans 13 amino acids.

J is TRBJ2-7 and V is TRBV12-3 or TRBV12-4; the D gene is possibly TRBD1 (5 bases). The CDR3 length is 12 residues. V lost 6 bases, J lost 3 bases, and 9 bases lay in between. The CDR3 reads CASSDDSYEQYF. The CDR3 DNA is TGTGCCAGCAGCGATGACAGCTACGAGCAGTACTTC.

The V gene is TRBV7-9, the J gene TRBJ2-1, with 9 bases identical to TRBD2. The germline gives CDR1 SEHNR, CDR2 FQNEAQ (reference sequence). This CDR3 contains 16 residues. V trimming: 5 bases; J trimming: 5 bases; junction bases outside the gene matches: 10. For the CDR3, the DNA is TGTGCCAGCAGCCGATGGACTAGCGAGATAAACAATGAGCAGTTCTTC. The encoded protein is CASSRWTSEINNEQFF.

The CDR3 bases are TGTGCCAGCAGAGGACAGGTTGGAACCGGGGAGCTGTTTTTT. Its translation: CASRGQVGTGELFF. The chain combines TRBV7-6 with TRBJ2-2; 7 positions match TRBD1. Germline-derived CDR1 and CDR2 are SGHVS and FNYEAQ. The CDR3 spans 14 residues. V trimming: 6 bases; J trimming: 5 bases; junction bases outside the gene matches: 6.

V usage is TRBV5-1 and J usage is TRBJ2-7; no clear D gene. Germline V lookup: CDR1 SGHRS, CDR2 YFSETQ. V lost 4 bases to trimming and J lost 2 bases, with 13 bases between them. The CDR3 runs to 14 residues. CDR3 in DNA: TGCGCCAGCAGCAAAGAGATCCTTCCCTACGAGCAGTACTTC. The encoded protein is CASSKEILPYEQYF. The variable domain in full, with the rest retrieved from reference TRBV5-1 and TRBJ2-7, is KAGVTQTPRYLIKTRGQQVTLSCSPISGHRSVSWYQQTPGQGLQFLFEYFSETQRNKGNFPGRFSGRQFSNSRSEMNVSTLELGDSALYLCASSKEILPYEQYFGPGTRLTVT.

The V and J genes are TRBV9 and TRBJ2-2, with TRBD1 identical over 12 bases. The CDR3 consists of 15 residues. The germline V gene encodes CDR1 SGDLS and CDR2 YYNGEE. The ends lost 5 bases at V and 6 bases at J; junction bases unmatched: 5. The CDR3 loop reads CASRQGQGASGELFF. The CDR3 DNA reads TGTGCCAGCAGACAGGGACAGGGGGCCTCCGGGGAGCTGTTTTTT.